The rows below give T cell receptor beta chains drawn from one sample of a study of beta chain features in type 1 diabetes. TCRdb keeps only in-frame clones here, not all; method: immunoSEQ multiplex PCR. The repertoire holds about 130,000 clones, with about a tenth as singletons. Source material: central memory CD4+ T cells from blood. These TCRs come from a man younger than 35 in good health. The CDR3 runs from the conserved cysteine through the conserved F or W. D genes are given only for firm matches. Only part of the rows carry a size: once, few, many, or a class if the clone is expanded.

CASSRQGNEKLFF TGTGCCAGCAGTCGGCAGGGAAATGAAAAACTGTTTTTT . TRBJ1-4 TRBV2 many
CASSLGGGQETQYF TGTGCCAGCAGCTTAGGGGGGGGACAAGAGACCCAGTACTTC TRBD2 TRBJ2-5 TRBV11-2 few
CAISERTGNYGYTF TGTGCCATCAGCGAAAGGACGGGGAACTATGGCTACACCTTC . TRBJ1-2 TRBV10-3 .
CASMRQGGEKLFF TGTGCCAGCATGCGGCAGGGAGGAGAAAAACTGTTTTTT . TRBJ1-4 TRBV6-6 .
CASSVTGTSGTDTQYF TGTGCCAGCAGCGTAACCGGGACTAGCGGGACAGATACGCAGTATTTT TRBD2 TRBJ2-3 TRBV9 .
CASSEGDLATNEKLFF TGTGCCAGCAGCGAGGGGGACCTTGCAACTAATGAAAAACTGTTTTTT . TRBJ1-4 TRBV5-6 once
CASSRGDRGNEKLFF TGCGCCAGCAGCCGGGGCGACAGGGGGAATGAAAAACTGTTTTTT TRBD1 TRBJ1-4 TRBV4-3 few
CASSLESGASGEQYF TGTGCCAGCAGCTTAGAGTCCGGGGCTAGCGGCGAGCAGTACTTC TRBD2 TRBJ2-7 TRBV7-2 .
CASSQDWTGGTDTQYF TGCGCCAGCAGCCAAGATTGGACAGGGGGCACAGATACGCAGTATTTT TRBD1 TRBJ2-3 TRBV4-3 few
CASSFNREETQYF TGTGCCAGCAGCTTCAACAGGGAAGAGACCCAGTACTTC . TRBJ2-5 TRBV7-2 .
CASSFRQGLGNTIYF TGTGCCAGCAGCTTCCGACAGGGATTGGGAAACACCATATATTTT TRBD1 TRBJ1-3 TRBV7-2 few
CASYSGGDTGELFF TGTGCCAGCTACTCAGGGGGCGACACCGGGGAGCTGTTTTTT TRBD1 TRBJ2-2 TRBV5-4 .
CASSLVVSGGAYEQYF TGCGCCAGCAGCTTGGTTGTTAGCGGGGGGGCCTACGAGCAGTACTTC TRBD2 TRBJ2-7 TRBV5-1 few
CASWAGTQETQYF TGTGCCAGCTGGGCGGGGACCCAAGAGACCCAGTACTTC . TRBJ2-5 TRBV2 .
CASREPGYLGQETQYF TGTGCCAGCAGAGAACCCGGGTATCTGGGCCAAGAGACCCAGTACTTC . TRBJ2-5 TRBV7-2 .
CASKRESSYNEQFF TGTGCCAGCAAGAGAGAGAGCTCCTACAATGAGCAGTTCTTC . TRBJ2-1 TRBV6-6 few
CASSLYGGGTNTGELFF TGTGCCAGCAGCTTATACGGGGGTGGGACGAACACCGGGGAGCTGTTTTTT . TRBJ2-2 TRBV7-2 few
CASSFKTSGGQKPTQYF TGCGCCAGCAGCTTTAAGACTAGCGGGGGCCAAAAACCTACGCAGTATTTT TRBD2 TRBJ2-3 TRBV5-1 .
CASSDFVRGGETQYF TGTGCCAGCAGTGACTTTGTCAGGGGTGGGGAGACCCAGTACTTC . TRBJ2-5 TRBV6-1 few
CASMRSQGSYEQYF TGTGCCAGTATGCGGTCCCAGGGCTCCTACGAGCAGTACTTC . TRBJ2-7 TRBV19 .
CASSGVKDRGTWTTPQETQYF TGTGCCAGCAGTGGGGTCAAGGACAGGGGGACCTGGACCACCCCACAAGAGACCCAGTACTTC TRBD1 TRBJ2-5 TRBV2 few
CASSFLGTGSLNTIYF TGTGCCAGCAGCTTCTTGGGGACAGGGAGTTTGAACACCATATATTTT TRBD1 TRBJ1-3 TRBV7-9 few
CATSSRTGGYEQYF TGTGCCACCAGCTCGCGGACAGGGGGGTACGAGCAGTACTTC TRBD1 TRBJ2-7 TRBV15 .
CASSVDRGAGGYTF TGTGCCAGCAGCGTGGACAGGGGCGCGGGGGGCTACACCTTC TRBD1 TRBJ1-2 TRBV28 .
CASSPTQGSGNTIYF TGTGCCAGCAGTCCAACCCAGGGCTCTGGAAACACCATATATTTT . TRBJ1-3 TRBV9 .
CASSDYATGNTEAFF TGTGCCAGCAGTGATTACGCTACAGGCAACACTGAAGCTTTCTTT . TRBJ1-1 TRBV2 .
CASSEGVGGYTF TGTGCCAGCAGTGAAGGGGTTGGAGGCTACACCTTC . TRBJ1-2 TRBV6-5 .
CASSKNGVQPTQYF TGTGCCAGCAGCAAAAACGGGGTACAGCCCACGCAGTATTTT . TRBJ2-3 TRBV21-1 .
CASSEDRASNQPQHF TGTGCCAGCAGTGAGGACAGGGCCAGCAATCAGCCCCAGCATTTT TRBD1 TRBJ1-5 TRBV6-1 .
CASTRPARAGQPQHF TGTGCCAGCACCCGCCCCGCCAGGGCAGGTCAGCCCCAGCATTTT . TRBJ1-5 TRBV21-1 .
CASSIFRQGGTQYF TGTGCCAGTAGTATATTTCGACAGGGGGGGACCCAGTACTTC TRBD1 TRBJ2-5 TRBV19 .
CASSTGTGAVYGYTF TGTGCCAGTTCAACCGGGACAGGGGCGGTCTATGGCTACACCTTC TRBD1 TRBJ1-2 TRBV19 many
CASSLARETQYF TGTGCCAGCAGCTTAGCGCGGGAGACCCAGTACTTC . TRBJ2-5 TRBV11-2 few
CASSQDSGEKLFF TGTGCCAGCAGCCAAGATTCAGGGGAAAAACTGTTTTTT . TRBJ1-4 TRBV4-2 .
CAIRRDRENSPLHF TGTGCCATCAGGAGGGACAGGGAGAATTCACCCCTCCACTTT TRBD1 TRBJ1-6 TRBV10-3 .
CASSLTTGWNEQFF TGTGCCAGCTCACTTACGACAGGGTGGAATGAGCAGTTCTTC TRBD1 TRBJ2-1 TRBV18 .
CASSHGGQGVYNEQFF TGTGCCAGCAGCCACGGTGGACAGGGCGTTTACAATGAGCAGTTCTTC TRBD1 TRBJ2-1 TRBV14 many
CASTREGSYEQYF TGCGCCAGCACCAGGGAGGGCTCCTACGAGCAGTACTTC TRBD2 TRBJ2-7 TRBV5-1 .
CASSTPRGMWYGYTF TGTGCCAGTAGTACCCCCAGGGGGATGTGGTATGGCTACACCTTC TRBD1 TRBJ1-2 TRBV19 .
CASSIDRPGWARGYTF TGTGCCAGTAGTATAGATCGGCCAGGATGGGCCCGGGGCTACACCTTC . TRBJ1-2 TRBV19 few
CATSRDAGLANYNEQFF TGTGCCACCAGCAGAGATGCGGGACTAGCGAACTACAATGAGCAGTTCTTC TRBD2 TRBJ2-1 TRBV15 few
CASSRPGNTEAFF TGTGCCAGCAGCCGCCCGGGGAACACTGAAGCTTTCTTT . TRBJ1-1 TRBV5-4 .
CASSLDGGALSYEQYF TGTGCCAGCAGCTTAGATGGAGGGGCTCTCTCCTACGAGCAGTACTTC . TRBJ2-7 TRBV7-9 .
CASSLISTGTGGNEQFF TGCGCCAGCAGCTTGATCTCTACCGGGACAGGGGGCAATGAGCAGTTCTTC TRBD1 TRBJ2-1 TRBV5-1 .
CAWRGGGETQYF TGTGCCTGGCGCGGGGGCGGGGAGACCCAGTACTTC . TRBJ2-5 TRBV30 .
CASSSWDSSYEQYF TGTGCCAGCAGTTCCTGGGACAGCTCCTACGAGCAGTACTTC TRBD1 TRBJ2-7 TRBV6-5 few
CASSSMGNANTGELFF TGTGCCAGCAGCTCCATGGGCAATGCGAACACCGGGGAGCTGTTTTTT . TRBJ2-2 TRBV7-8 few
CARRDTNTGELFF TGTGCCAGGAGGGACACCAACACCGGGGAGCTGTTTTTT . TRBJ2-2 TRBV6-1 .
CASSLSSTGGEQYF TGTGCCAGCAGCTTAAGTTCCACAGGGGGCGAGCAGTACTTC TRBD1 TRBJ2-7 TRBV7-3 few
CASSQGSGGEKLFF TGCGCCAGCAGCCAAGGCTCAGGGGGGGAAAAACTGTTTTTT TRBD1 TRBJ1-4 TRBV4-3 .
CASSRGQGTPGETQYF TGTGCCAGCTCTCGAGGACAGGGGACCCCTGGGGAGACCCAGTACTTC TRBD1 TRBJ2-5 TRBV18 .
CASSQEWDRANYGYTF TGCGCCAGCAGCCAAGAATGGGACAGGGCGAACTATGGCTACACCTTC TRBD1 TRBJ1-2 TRBV4-1 few
CASSGGVVANVLTF TGCGCCAGCAGCGGGGGGGTTGTGGCCAACGTCCTGACTTTC TRBD2 TRBJ2-6 TRBV5-1 .
CASSQGDIRGRGYTF TGCGCCAGCAGCCAAGGAGACATCAGGGGTCGGGGCTACACCTTC . TRBJ1-2 TRBV4-1 many